A selection of T cell receptor beta chains follows, all from one sample in a study of OX40 agonist ivuxolimab in advanced cancers. The method was immunoSEQ multiplex PCR; TCRdb's version includes in-frame clones alone and lacks a portion of them. The table lists about 47,000 clones, 75% to 85% of them singletons. The sample in question was CD4+ or CD8+ T cells sorted from blood, obtained in a trial of the OX40 agonist ivuxolimab. These receptors came from an adult with an advanced solid tumor such as melanoma, head and neck, liver or kidney cancer. Both conserved end residues are part of each CDR3. The D gene is left open where the match is weak. Not all rows give a size; the values are once, few, many and, for expanded clones, a class.

J	D	size	V	DNA	CDR3
TRBJ2-1	TRBD1	NA	TRBV14	TGTGCCAGCAGCCAAGTTTCCGGGACAGGTTGGAATGAGCAGTTCTTC	CASSQVSGTGWNEQFF
TRBJ1-2	TRBD1	few	TRBV5-4	TGTGCCAGCAGCCACCGGGACAGGGACGGCTATGGCTACACCTTC	CASSHRDRDGYGYTF
TRBJ2-1	NA	once	TRBV19	TGTGCCAGTCGGCCGAGCTCCTACAATGAGCAGTTCTTC	CASRPSSYNEQFF
TRBJ1-1	TRBD1	NA	TRBV7-9	TGTGCCAGCAGCCTACGGGACAGGGGGTCTGAAGCTTTCTTT	CASSLRDRGSEAFF
TRBJ1-2	NA	NA	TRBV30	TGTGCCTTCCCGTCCCCGTATGGCTACACCTTC	CAFPSPYGYTF
TRBJ2-2	NA	NA	TRBV27	TGTGCCAGCAGTTTATCGGACCCCTCAGGGGAGCTGTTTTTT	CASSLSDPSGELFF
TRBJ2-1	NA	NA	TRBV7-2	TGTGCCAGCAGTCAGGCCAGCCACTCTGAGCAGTTCTTC	CASSQASHSEQFF
TRBJ1-1	TRBD1	NA	TRBV27	TGTGCCAGCAGTTTAAGTGGCCTGGACAGGGCTCCTGAAGCTTTCTTT	CASSLSGLDRAPEAFF
TRBJ2-1	TRBD2	NA	TRBV5-1	TGCGCCAGCAGCCCGCTGGCGGGGGGTTTGTTCTTC	CASSPLAGGLFF
TRBJ2-5	TRBD2	NA	TRBV5-1	TGCGCCAGCAGCCCCGGACTAGCGGGGGAAGAGCAGTACTTC	CASSPGLAGEEQYF
TRBJ1-5	NA	NA	TRBV11-3	TGTGCCAGCAGCTTTCGCACCCGGGGCAATCAGCCCCAGCATTTT	CASSFRTRGNQPQHF
TRBJ2-1	NA	NA	TRBV2	TGTGCCAGCAAGCCTGCCTACAATGAGCAGTTCTTC	CASKPAYNEQFF
TRBJ2-5	NA	NA	TRBV7-2	TGTGCCAGCAGCCCCAGAAGGGAGACCCAGTACTTC	CASSPRRETQYF
TRBJ2-7	NA	NA	TRBV11-3	TGTGCCAGCAGCTTGGGGGCCACCTACGAGCAGTACTTC	CASSLGATYEQYF
TRBJ1-2	NA	NA	TRBV5-1	TGCGCCAGCAGCCTAGGGGACGGAAGTAACTATGGCTACACCTTC	CASSLGDGSNYGYTF
TRBJ2-2	NA	NA	TRBV19	TGTGCCAGTAGTATTATTACAAATACCAACACCGGGGAGCTGTTTTTT	CASSIITNTNTGELFF
TRBJ2-2	TRBD2	NA	TRBV19	TGTGCCAGTAGTGACAGCGGGACGGGCCTCAACGGGGAGCTGTTTTTT	CASSDSGTGLNGELFF
TRBJ2-7	NA	NA	TRBV2	TGTGCCAGCAGTCCGGGTGACCAGTCCTACGAGCAGTACTTC	CASSPGDQSYEQYF
TRBJ2-3	NA	NA	TRBV5-1	TGCGCCAGCAGCCCGGTAATAGGGAGCACAGATACGCAGTATTTT	CASSPVIGSTDTQYF
TRBJ2-7	NA	NA	TRBV11-2	TGTGCCAGCAGCCCCTCCTGGGGGGGGGCCGGGGACGAGCAGTACTTC	CASSPSWGGAGDEQYF
TRBJ2-6	TRBD1	NA	TRBV29-1	TGCAGCGTTGCCGCACAGGGGTTGAGCTCTGGGGCCAACGTCCTGACTTTC	CSVAAQGLSSGANVLTF
TRBJ1-5	TRBD1	NA	TRBV5-1	TGCGCCAGCAGACCAGGGACAGGGGGTAGCAATCAGCCCCAGCATTTT	CASRPGTGGSNQPQHF
TRBJ1-3	NA	NA	TRBV6-1	TGTGCCAGCAGTGCCATACCGAGCTCTGGAAACACCATATATTTT	CASSAIPSSGNTIYF
TRBJ1-5	NA	NA	TRBV19	TGTGCCAGTACCCCGTCAGGGGTTTATCAGCCCCAGCATTTT	CASTPSGVYQPQHF
TRBJ1-1	NA	NA	TRBV7-8	TGTGCCAGCAGTCCAGACTTCGAGGGGGGAGGGACTGAAGCTTTCTTT	CASSPDFEGGGTEAFF
TRBJ2-7	TRBD2	NA	TRBV6-5	TGTGCCAGCAGTTATGGGAGGGGAGGTGAGCAGTACTTC	CASSYGRGGEQYF
TRBJ2-7	TRBD2	once	TRBV18	TGTGCCAGCTCATCAGGACTAGCGGCCAACGAGCAGTACTTC	CASSSGLAANEQYF
TRBJ1-5	NA	NA	TRBV15	TGTGCCACCAGCAGAGATCGAGGGGCTAGCAATCAGCCCCAGCATTTT	CATSRDRGASNQPQHF
TRBJ1-2	NA	few	TRBV6-1	TGTGCCAGCAGTGGGCCCTCAACAAACAGTGTATATGGCTACACCTTC	CASSGPSTNSVYGYTF
TRBJ1-6	NA	NA	TRBV5-8	TGTGCCAGCAGCATCAGGGTTTCACCCCTCCACTTT	CASSIRVSPLHF
TRBJ1-3	NA	NA	TRBV9	TGTGCCAGCACCCTAGGGAGGGGCTATGGAAACACCATATATTTT	CASTLGRGYGNTIYF
TRBJ2-3	NA	few	TRBV19	TGTGCCAGTAGTAACCCCCCCCAGACAGATACGCAGTATTTT	CASSNPPQTDTQYF
TRBJ1-5	TRBD1	NA	TRBV15	TGTGCCACCAGCCCCCGACAGGGGGGACAGCCCCAGCATTTT	CATSPRQGGQPQHF
TRBJ2-5	NA	once	TRBV29-1	TGTAGCGTTGTTAACTCAATTAAAGAGACCCAGTACTTC	CSVVNSIKETQYF
TRBJ2-3	NA	once	TRBV18	TGTGCCAGCTCACCACCGGATCTGGTGGGTACGCAGTATTTT	CASSPPDLVGTQYF
TRBJ2-3	NA	NA	TRBV6-6	TGTGCCAGCAGTTACCTCGGATGGTATACGCAGTATTTT	CASSYLGWYTQYF
TRBJ2-7	TRBD2	NA	TRBV10-2	TGCGCCAGCAGTGTCGAGCGGGGACCCCTCTACGAGCAGTACTTC	CASSVERGPLYEQYF
TRBJ1-2	NA	NA	TRBV12-5	TGTGCTAGTGGTTTGGGCAGCCACTATGGCTACACCTTC	CASGLGSHYGYTF
TRBJ1-2	NA	NA	TRBV19	TGTGCCAGTAGTATAGACTCCGCGGCCAGGGGAGGAGACTATGGCTACACCTTC	CASSIDSAARGGDYGYTF
TRBJ1-2	NA	NA	TRBV4-1	TGCGCCAGCAGCCAAGGTACACATTATGGCTACACCTTC	CASSQGTHYGYTF
TRBJ1-5	NA	NA	TRBV2	TGTGCCAGCAGTGACAGGGTAAGAGGGCAGCCCCAGCATTTT	CASSDRVRGQPQHF
TRBJ1-1	NA	NA	TRBV5-1	TGCGCCAGCAACCGAGGCCTGCAGATAGTGGGGGACACTGAAGCTTTCTTT	CASNRGLQIVGDTEAFF
TRBJ1-2	NA	NA	TRBV7-6	TGTGCCAGCAGCCTAGGAACAGGGTTCGAAAGCTACACCTTC	CASSLGTGFESYTF
TRBJ2-7	TRBD2	NA	TRBV5-1	TGCGCCAGCAGCTTTGGTAGCGGGGACTACGAGCAGTACTTC	CASSFGSGDYEQYF
TRBJ1-2	TRBD1	NA	TRBV6-5	TGTGCCAGCAGTTCCGTCGACCGGGACAGGAACTATGGCTACACCTTC	CASSSVDRDRNYGYTF
TRBJ2-7	NA	NA	TRBV2	TGTGCCAGCATGACGGCGGGAGAGCAGTACTTC	CASMTAGEQYF
TRBJ2-2	NA	NA	TRBV28	TGTGCCAGCAGAGATTCCGGGACGGCGAACACCGGGGAGCTGTTTTTT	CASRDSGTANTGELFF
TRBJ2-7	TRBD2	NA	TRBV6-6	TGTGCCAGCAGTTACGGTAGCGGGAGATTCTACGAGCAGTACTTC	CASSYGSGRFYEQYF
TRBJ2-7	TRBD1	NA	TRBV7-9	TGTGCCAGCAGCTCGCGACCGGGACAGGGTTCCGAGCAGTACTTC	CASSSRPGQGSEQYF
TRBJ2-7	NA	NA	TRBV2	TGTGCCAGCAGCAAGGGGCAGACCCTCAACGAGCAGTACTTC	CASSKGQTLNEQYF
TRBJ1-6	NA	NA	TRBV6-4	TGTGCCAGCAGCCCGGACGGTGTCGCACCCCTCCACTTT	CASSPDGVAPLHF
TRBJ2-3	NA	NA	TRBV7-2	TGTGCCAGCAGCTTAAGTGTATGGGGAGGCCCCGATACGCAGTATTTT	CASSLSVWGGPDTQYF
TRBJ2-3	TRBD2	NA	TRBV18	TGTGCCAGCTCCTTAGCGGGGGGGAGCACAGATACGCAGTATTTT	CASSLAGGSTDTQYF